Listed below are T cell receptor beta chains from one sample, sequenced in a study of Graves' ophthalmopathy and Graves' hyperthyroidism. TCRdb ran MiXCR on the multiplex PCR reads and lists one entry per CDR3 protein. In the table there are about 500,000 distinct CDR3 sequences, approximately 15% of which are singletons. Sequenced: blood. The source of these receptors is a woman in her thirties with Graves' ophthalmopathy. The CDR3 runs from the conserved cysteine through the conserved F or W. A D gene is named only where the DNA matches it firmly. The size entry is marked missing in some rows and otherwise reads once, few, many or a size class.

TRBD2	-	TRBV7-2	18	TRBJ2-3	TGTGCCAGCAGCCCCAAGGGACTAGCGGGAGGTTATGTAGATACGCAGTATTTT	CASSPKGLAGGYVDTQYF
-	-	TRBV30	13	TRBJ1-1	TGTGCCTGGAGCCTCTCCGGAGGCACTGAAGCTTTCTTT	CAWSLSGGTEAFF
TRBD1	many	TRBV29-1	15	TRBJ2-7	TGCAGCGTTGAAACACAGGGGGCCCCCCTGGGCGAGCAGTACTTC	CSVETQGAPLGEQYF
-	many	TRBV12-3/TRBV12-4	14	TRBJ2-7	TGTGCCAGCAGTTTTCGGGCCTACGGCGACGAGCAGTACTTC	CASSFRAYGDEQYF
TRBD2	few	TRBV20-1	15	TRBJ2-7	TGCAGTGCTAGAGTGCTTAGCGGGACCCCCTACGAGCAGTACTTC	CSARVLSGTPYEQYF
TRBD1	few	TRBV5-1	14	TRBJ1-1	TGCGCCAGCAGCGACAGGGGTATCAGAGCTGAAGCTTTCTTT	CASSDRGIRAEAFF
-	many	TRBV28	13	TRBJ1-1	TGTGCCAGCATAAGTTGGGATCGAACTGAAGCTTTCTTT	CASISWDRTEAFF
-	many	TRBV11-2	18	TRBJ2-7	TGTGCCAGCAGCTTAGGAAGCGGCCGGGTCAGGAGCTCCTACGAGCAGTACTTC	CASSLGSGRVRSSYEQYF
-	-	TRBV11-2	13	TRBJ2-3	TGTGCCAGCAGCTTCCAGGTTTCGGGTACGCAGTATTTT	CASSFQVSGTQYF
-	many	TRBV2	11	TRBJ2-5	TGTGCCAGCAGTGACACGATGACCCAGTACTTC	CASSDTMTQYF
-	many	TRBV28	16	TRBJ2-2	TGTGCCAGCAGTTTATTCCCAGCTGTAAACACCGGGGAGCTGTTTTTT	CASSLFPAVNTGELFF
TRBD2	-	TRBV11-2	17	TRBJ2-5	TGTGCCAGCAGCTCGCGACTAGCGGGGGGGCGGCAAGGGACCCAGTACTTC	CASSSRLAGGRQGTQYF
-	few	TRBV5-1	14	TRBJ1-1	TGCGCCAGCAGTCTTTCCACAGGGTGGGCTGAAGCTTTCTTT	CASSLSTGWAEAFF
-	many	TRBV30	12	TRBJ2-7	TGTGCCTGGAGTGTTCAGGACTACGAGCAGTACTTC	CAWSVQDYEQYF
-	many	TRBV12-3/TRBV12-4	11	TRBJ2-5	TGTGCCAGCAGTTTAGTACGGGACCAGTACTTC	CASSLVRDQYF
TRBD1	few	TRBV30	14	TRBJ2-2	TGTGCCTGGAGTGAACAGGGGAACACCGGGGAGCTGTGTTTT	CAWSEQGNTGELCF
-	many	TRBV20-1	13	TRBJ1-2	TGCAGTGCTAGAACGGGGAAAGACTATGGCTACACCTTC	CSARTGKDYGYTF
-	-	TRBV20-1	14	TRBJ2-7	TGCAGCCACATGACGGGACAAAGCTCCTACGAGCAGTACTTC	CSHMTGQSSYEQYF
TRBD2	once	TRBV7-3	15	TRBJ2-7	TGTGGCAGCAGCCTCCAACCGGGGGGGGCCTACGAGCAGTACTTC	CGSSLQPGGAYEQYF
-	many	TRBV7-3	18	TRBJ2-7	TGTGCCAGCAGCTACCCTCATCCGGAGACAGTTGAAGACTACGAGCAGTACTTC	CASSYPHPETVEDYEQYF
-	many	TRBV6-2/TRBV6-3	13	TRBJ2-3	TGTGCCAGCGGGCGTGTAAGCACAGATACGCAGTATTTT	CASGRVSTDTQYF
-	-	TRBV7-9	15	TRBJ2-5	TGTGCCAGCATCTACTCCGGACAGTCAGGGGAGACCCTGTACTTC	CASIYSGQSGETLYF
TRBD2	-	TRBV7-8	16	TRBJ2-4	TGTGCCAGCAGCTTAGTCGGGACTAGCGGGATAGGTATTCAGTACTTC	CASSLVGTSGIGIQYF
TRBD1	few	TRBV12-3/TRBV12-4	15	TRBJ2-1	TGTGCCAGCACCATCGGACAGGGGTTTTACAATGAGAAGTTCTTC	CASTIGQGFYNEKFF
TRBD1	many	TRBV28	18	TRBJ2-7	TGTGCCAGCAGTTTAGGACAGGGGGCGAACAAAAACTCCTACGAGCAGTACTTC	CASSLGQGANKNSYEQYF
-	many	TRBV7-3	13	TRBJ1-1	TGTGCCAGCAGCGCACCCGGCGTCACTGAAGCTTTCTTT	CASSAPGVTEAFF
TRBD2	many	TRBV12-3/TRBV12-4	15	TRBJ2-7	TGTGCCAGCAGTTTAGGGCTAGCGGAGAGCTACGAGCAGTACTTC	CASSLGLAESYEQYF
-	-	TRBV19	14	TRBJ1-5	TGTGCCAGCAAGTTAGCGGGGTACAATCAGCCCCAGCATTTT	CASKLAGYNQPQHF
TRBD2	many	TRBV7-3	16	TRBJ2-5	TGTGCCAGCAGCTTAACTAGCGGGGGGATGCGGGAGACCCAGTACTTC	CASSLTSGGMRETQYF
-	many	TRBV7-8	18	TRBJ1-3	TGTGCCAGCAGCTACTCCCGGGGAGGCAGATACTCTGGAAACACCATATATTTT	CASSYSRGGRYSGNTIYF
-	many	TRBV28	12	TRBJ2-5	TGTGCCAGCAGCCTCCTCAGCGAGACCCAGTACTTC	CASSLLSETQYF
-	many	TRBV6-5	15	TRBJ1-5	TGTGCCAGCAGTCAGTGGTTCTATAGCAATCAGCCCCAGCATTTT	CASSQWFYSNQPQHF
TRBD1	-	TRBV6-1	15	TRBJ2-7	TGTGCCAGCAGTCCGGACAGGCAGAGCTCCTACGAGCAGTACTTC	CASSPDRQSSYEQYF
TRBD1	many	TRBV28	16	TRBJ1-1	TGTGCCAGCAGTACCCGGACAGGGCTAATGAACACTGAAGCTTTCTTT	CASSTRTGLMNTEAFF
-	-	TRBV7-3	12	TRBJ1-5	TGTGCCAGCAGCTTAACCGGGGGGCCCCAGCATTTT	CASSLTGGPQHF
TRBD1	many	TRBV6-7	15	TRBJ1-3	TGTGCCAGCAGTGGGACAGGTCCGTCTGGAAACACCATATATTTT	CASSGTGPSGNTIYF
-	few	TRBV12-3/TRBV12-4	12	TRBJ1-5	TGTGCCATCAGTTTATGCCGATTATCCCCGCATTTT	CAISLCRLSPHF
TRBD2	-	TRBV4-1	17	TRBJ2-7	TGCGCCAGCAGCCAAGGCGGGGGGACCGCGAGTTACTACGAGCAGTACTTC	CASSQGGGTASYYEQYF
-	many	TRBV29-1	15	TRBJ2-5	TGCAGCGTTGATGAGCTGGCAGGGGGAGGAGAGACCCAGTACTTC	CSVDELAGGGETQYF
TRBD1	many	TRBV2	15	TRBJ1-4	TGTGCCAGCAGTGACCGGACAGGGGGCATTGAAAAACTGTTTTTT	CASSDRTGGIEKLFF
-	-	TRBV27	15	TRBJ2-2	TGTGCCAGCAGCACCTCGAGCGTGAACACCGGGGAGCTGTTTTTT	CASSTSSVNTGELFF
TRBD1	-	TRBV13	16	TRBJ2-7	TGTGCCAGCAGCTCAGCACGGACAGGGGGGTCCTACGAGCAGTACTTC	CASSSARTGGSYEQYF
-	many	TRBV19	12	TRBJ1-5	TGTGCCAGTAGTCAAAGCTTAGGGCCCCAGCATTTT	CASSQSLGPQHF
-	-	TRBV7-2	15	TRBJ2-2	TGTGCCAGCAGCTTACAGCAGCGGAACACCGGGGAGCTGTTTTTT	CASSLQQRNTGELFF
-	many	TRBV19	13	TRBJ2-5	TGTGCCAGTAGTCAGACTAGTAAAGAGACCCAGTACTTC	CASSQTSKETQYF
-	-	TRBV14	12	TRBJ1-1	TGTGCCAGCAGCCAAGATACAGTGTTGGCTTTCTTT	CASSQDTVLAFF
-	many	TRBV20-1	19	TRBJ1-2	TGCAGTGCTAGAGATCTAGGGTATGGCAGCCACGAGGCTAACTATGGCTACACCTTC	CSARDLGYGSHEANYGYTF
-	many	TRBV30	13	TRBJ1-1	TGTGCCTGGAGAAGAGAGTCGAACACTGAAGCTTTCTTT	CAWRRESNTEAFF
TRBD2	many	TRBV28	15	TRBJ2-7	TGTGCCAGCACAACCACCGGGACTAGCGTCTACGAGCAGTACTTC	CASTTTGTSVYEQYF
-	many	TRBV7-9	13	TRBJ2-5	TGTGCCAGCAGCCGCCCGGGTCTGGAGACCCAGTACTTC	CASSRPGLETQYF
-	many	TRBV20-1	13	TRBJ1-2	TGCAGTGCTAGAGATCCGACTAGGTATGGCTACACCTTC	CSARDPTRYGYTF
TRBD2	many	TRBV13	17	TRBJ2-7	TGTGCCAGCAGCTCCGGGACTAGCGGGGCCCGGGCCTACGAGCAGTACTTC	CASSSGTSGARAYEQYF
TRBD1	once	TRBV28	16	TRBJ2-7	TGTGCCAGCACCCTCCACTGGACAGGGGGCACCTACGAGCAGTACTTC	CASTLHWTGGTYEQYF
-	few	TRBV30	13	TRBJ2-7	TGTGCCTGGACTATAGGAACAGACTACGAGCAGTACTTC	CAWTIGTDYEQYF
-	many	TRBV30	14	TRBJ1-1	TGTGCCTGGAGACCCCCGCTGGGCAGCACTGAAGCTTTCTTT	CAWRPPLGSTEAFF